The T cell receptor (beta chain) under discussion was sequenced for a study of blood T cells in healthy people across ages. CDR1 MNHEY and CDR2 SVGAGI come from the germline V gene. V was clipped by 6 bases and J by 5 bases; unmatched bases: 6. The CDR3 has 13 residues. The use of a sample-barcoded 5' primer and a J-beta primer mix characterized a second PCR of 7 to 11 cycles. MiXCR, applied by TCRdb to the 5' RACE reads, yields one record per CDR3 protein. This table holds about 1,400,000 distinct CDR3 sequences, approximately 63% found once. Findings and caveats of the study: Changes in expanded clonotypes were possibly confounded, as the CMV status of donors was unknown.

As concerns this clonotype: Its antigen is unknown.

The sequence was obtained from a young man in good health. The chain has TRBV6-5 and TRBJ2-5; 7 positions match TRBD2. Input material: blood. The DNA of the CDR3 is TGTGCCAGCAGGCTACTAGCGAGGGAGACCCAGTACTTC. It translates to CASRLLARETQYF.